This T cell receptor beta chain comes out of a study of metastatic and nonmetastatic thyroid tumors. Findings and limits, study-wide: TCR beta diversity was reportedly significantly higher in malignant thyroid tumors than benign nodules, in blood and tumor.

This CDR3 is built from 14 residues. V was shortened by 0 bases and J by 4 bases, with 13 bases between the two germline ends. Germline V gene lookup returns CDR1 DFQATT and CDR2 SNEGSKA (reference sequence). Via MiXCR, TCRdb re-called the PCR reads. The table has tens of thousands of clones, 20% to 30% seen once. Ahead of thyroid surgery, no patient had received treatment of any kind. This clone is deemed medium-sized. Antigen unknown. The receptor comes from a female donor with papillary thyroid cancer or a benign thyroid nodule (not recorded which). Some clones in this sample may be carry-over from other donors' samples. The J gene is TRBJ2-7, the V gene TRBV20-1; the D gene could be TRBD1 or TRBD2 (5 bases each). Sequencing was done on a sample of blood. CDR3 coding DNA: TGCAGTGCTAGAGAAACGGGACCGATTTACGAGCAGTACTTC. This translates into CSARETGPIYEQYF.